A single sample is the source of the 25 T cell receptor beta chains below, sequenced in a study of T cell changes during pregnancy in multiple sclerosis. Some clones are missing from TCRdb's copy, which holds only in-frame ones; the method was immunoSEQ multiplex PCR. This sample carries 70,000 to 90,000 clones, just under 95% of them seen once, and the ten largest clones take 1%. Sequencing used peripheral blood, obtained in the first trimester of pregnancy. These receptors originate from a female donor with multiple sclerosis, enrolled in a pregnancy study.

CDR3 amino acids: CASSLAGTSGVASQETQYF. The CDR3, as DNA: TGCGCCAGCAGCTTGGCCGGGACTAGCGGGGTCGCAAGTCAGGAGACCCAGTACTTC. V and J are TRBV5-1 and TRBJ2-5; TRBD2 agrees at 13 bases. CDR3 length equals 19 residues. The ends lost 0 bases at V and 5 bases at J; junction bases unmatched: 13. Germline CDR1 reads SGHRS; CDR2 reads YFSETQ.

CDR3 bases: TGCGCCAGCAGAATGCCGGGACAGGGGGAAGACACTGAAGCTTTCTTT. This codes for CASRMPGQGEDTEAFF. V is TRBV5-1 and J is TRBJ1-1; 11 bases are a match to TRBD1. The CDR3 loop spans 16 amino acids. J lost 3 bases, V lost 5 bases, and 9 bases had no gene match. Germline assignment: CDR1 SGHRS and CDR2 YFSETQ.

This chain connects TRBV7-2 to TRBJ2-2, with 9 bases that match TRBD2. The J segment lost 4 bases and the V segment lost 1 base, leaving 7 bases of the junction unmatched. The CDR3 contains 17 residues. Germline V lookup: CDR1 SGHTA, CDR2 FQGNSA. The CDR3 nucleotides read TGTGCCAGCAGCTTAGGCGGCGGGGGGGATATCACCGGGGAGCTGTTTTTT. Translation: CASSLGGGGDITGELFF.

This chain connects TRBV18 to TRBJ2-1, with TRBD2 identical over 7 bases. Trimming took 1 base from V and 10 from J; bases not matched to a gene: 13. The CDR3 loop spans 16 amino acids. Looked up from germline, CDR1 is KGHSH and CDR2 is LQKENI. CDR3 residues: CASSPLGGGNQGEQFF. CDR3 nucleotides: TGTGCCAGCTCACCACTGGGGGGAGGGAATCAAGGCGAGCAGTTCTTC.

The CDR3 nucleotides are TGTGCCAGCAGCCCCGACAGAGTCTCCTACGAGCAGTACTTC. Its translation is CASSPDRVSYEQYF. The J gene is TRBJ2-7, the V gene TRBV6-1, with D tentatively TRBD1 (5 bases). V lost 6 bases, J lost 0 bases, and 12 bases lay in between. CDR1 and CDR2 (germline): MNHNS, SASEGT. This CDR3 comprises 14 residues.

CDR3 DNA sequence: TGTGCCAGCAGCTTAGGGGGCGGACCCTACGAGCAGTACTTC. Protein: CASSLGGGPYEQYF. This chain joins TRBV11-2 and TRBJ2-7, with D possibly TRBD1 on 5 matching bases. Trimming cost V 1 base and J 2 bases, with 9 bases left between them. Germline CDR1 is SGHAT and CDR2 is FQNNGV. The CDR3 contains 14 residues.

The rearrangement uses TRBV6-5 and TRBJ1-1; D is unclear. Germline values: CDR1 MNHEY, CDR2 SVGAGI. CDR3 length: 14 amino acids. V lost 5 bases and J 0 bases, leaving 10 bases between the germline ends. CDR3: CASSRRVMNTEAFF. CDR3 coding DNA: TGTGCCAGCAGTCGCCGGGTCATGAACACTGAAGCTTTCTTT.

J is TRBJ2-1 and V is TRBV9; D perhaps matches TRBD2 (5 bases). The CDR3 spans 15 residues. Deletions cut 1 base from V and 2 bases from J, with 10 bases between. Looked up from germline, CDR1 is SGDLS and CDR2 is YYNGEE. CDR3 sequence: CASSVSATTYNEQFF. CDR3 coding DNA: TGTGCCAGCAGCGTATCGGCGACTACCTACAATGAGCAGTTCTTC. The full variable domain, in which reference TRBV9 and TRBJ2-1 provide the parts outside the CDR3, is DSGVTQTPKHLITATGQRVTLRCSPRSGDLSVYWYQQSLDQGLQFLIQYYNGEERAKGNILERFSAQQFPDLHSELNLSSLELGDSALYFCASSVSATTYNEQFFGPGTRLTVL.

The gene calls are TRBV14 and TRBJ2-4, with D perhaps matching TRBD1 (6 bases). The CDR3 is made up of 14 amino acids. Germline CDR1 reads SGHDN; CDR2 reads FVKESK. V dropped 5 bases and J dropped 8 bases, with 16 bases sitting between them. CDR3 sequence reads: CASSYTGLGDIQYF. For the CDR3, the DNA is TGTGCCAGCAGCTATACAGGGCTGGGAGACATTCAGTACTTC. The full variable domain, its missing parts supplied by reference TRBV14 and TRBJ2-4, is EAGVTQFPSHSVIEKGQTVTLRCDPISGHDNLYWYRRVMGKEIKFLLHFVKESKQDESGMPNNRFLAERTGGTYSTLKVQPAELEDSGVYFCASSYTGLGDIQYFGAGTRLSVL.

V is TRBV28 and J is TRBJ1-1; TRBD1 might be the D (6 bases). The V gene's germline CDR1 is MDHEN and CDR2 SYDVKM. This CDR3 is 13 amino acids long. Trimming cost V 6 bases and J 7 bases, with 15 bases left between them. CDR3 amino acids: CASRSQGRYEAFF. The CDR3 region has the DNA TGTGCCAGCAGGTCACAGGGTAGGTATGAAGCTTTCTTT.

The chain carries TRBV18 and TRBJ1-1; D is unresolved. The CDR3 covers 12 residues. Trimming took 0 bases from V and 9 from J, leaving 8 bases between them. The V gene's germline CDR1 is KGHSH and CDR2 LQKENI. CDR3 loop: CASSPPTEKAFF. The CDR3 bases are TGTGCCAGCTCACCACCGACGGAGAAAGCTTTCTTT.

This sequence joins TRBV19 and TRBJ2-7, with TRBD2 matching 9 bases. Germline V CDR1 and CDR2: LNHDA, SQIVND (reference sequence). The CDR3 is 14 amino acids. Unmatched junction bases numbered 2, after V lost 2 bases and J lost 3 bases. The CDR3 nucleotides are TGTGCCAGTAGTATACTAGCGGGAAACTACGAGCAGTACTTC. Amino acid sequence: CASSILAGNYEQYF.

The V and J genes are TRBV7-9 and TRBJ2-1; D unclear. V lost 2 bases and J 6 bases, leaving 11 bases between the germline ends. This CDR3 is built from 14 residues. Germline V gives CDR1 SEHNR, CDR2 FQNEAQ (reference sequence). For the CDR3, the DNA is TGTGCCAGCAGCTTAAGCCGCCCGATCAATGAGCAGTTCTTC. Translating it yields CASSLSRPINEQFF.

The rearrangement uses TRBV10-3 and TRBJ1-1; D possibly corresponds to TRBD1 (6 bases). The CDR3 totals 15 residues. The germline V and J ends were trimmed by 3 bases and 7 bases, with 18 bases remaining between them. Germline loops: CDR1 ENHRY, CDR2 SYGVKD. CDR3 nucleotides: TGTGCCATCAGTGACTGGGGGGGGGCGCGTAATGAAGCTTTCTTT. It codes for CAISDWGGARNEAFF.

The chain employs TRBV10-3 and TRBJ2-2; 8 bases align to TRBD1. CDR1 is ENHRY, CDR2 SYGVKD, per germline. With 5 bases clipped from V and 5 bases from J, the junction kept 4 bases outside the gene matches. The CDR3 sequence is 14 residues long. The CDR3 protein is CAISSDRGTGELFF. The CDR3 DNA follows: TGTGCCATCAGTTCAGACAGGGGAACCGGGGAGCTGTTTTTT.

This clone was observed a single time. The rearrangement links TRBV2 to TRBJ2-7; 9 nucleotides match TRBD2. This CDR3 has 16 amino acids. J lost 3 bases, V lost 8 bases, and 14 bases had no gene match. CDR1 is SNHLY, CDR2 FYNNEI, per germline. The CDR3 sequence is CASRDAGGIGRYEQYF. In DNA, the CDR3 is TGTGCCAGCCGGGATGCGGGGGGGATCGGTCGCTACGAGCAGTACTTC.

The chain has TRBV5-4 and TRBJ2-1; no clear D gene. This CDR3 is 11 amino acids long. Germline V gives CDR1 SGHNT, CDR2 YYREEE (reference sequence). The V end lost 1 base, the J end lost 9 bases, and 5 bases lay between the germline ends. Here the CDR3 reads CASSLNTEQFF. The CDR3 nucleotides read TGTGCCAGCAGCTTGAACACTGAGCAGTTCTTC.

The rearrangement uses TRBV10-3 and TRBJ1-1, with 9 bases aligning to TRBD1. Germline trimming cut 6 bases from V and 4 bases from J; bases unmatched to any gene: 9. CDR1 is ENHRY and CDR2 is SYGVKD in the germline V gene. This CDR3 has 15 amino acids. DNA for the CDR3: TGTGCCATCAGCCCCGGGACAGGGAGTCTCACTGAAGCTTTCTTT. It is translated as CAISPGTGSLTEAFF.

The chain joins TRBV5-6 to TRBJ1-2; TRBD1 is a possible D gene (5 bases). The V gene lost 0 bases and the J gene lost 4 bases, with 13 bases spanning the gap. The CDR3 is 15 amino acids. Looked up from germline, CDR1 is SGHDT and CDR2 is YYEEEE. This CDR3 is CASSLADSKAYGYTF. In DNA form, the CDR3 reads TGTGCCAGCAGCTTGGCCGACAGTAAAGCCTATGGCTACACCTTC. Combining the CDR3 with reference TRBV5-6 and TRBJ1-2 gives the whole variable domain DAGVTQSPTHLIKTRGQQVTLRCSPKSGHDTVSWYQQALGQGPQFIFQYYEEEERQRGNFPDRFSGHQFPNYSSELNVNALLLGDSALYLCASSLADSKAYGYTFGSGTRLTVV.

The chain is built from TRBV30 and TRBJ1-2; D ambiguous. CDR3 length: 14 residues. Trimming cost V 0 bases and J 8 bases, with 16 bases left between them. Per germline, CDR1 GTSNPN and CDR2 SVGIG (reference sequence). The CDR3, as DNA: TGTGCCTGGAGTGTACAGTTCACAGCGGGGGGCTACACCTTC. Its translation is CAWSVQFTAGGYTF.

In this sample, this clone turned up once. The chain is built from TRBV7-9 and TRBJ2-1; 9 nucleotides agree with TRBD1. Germline V gene lookup returns CDR1 SEHNR and CDR2 FQNEAQ (reference sequence). The V gene end was trimmed by 5 bases and the J gene end by 7 bases; junction bases not matched to a gene: 9. The CDR3 consists of 15 residues. Here the CDR3 reads CASSNPGTGQNEQFF. CDR3 DNA sequence: TGTGCCAGCAGCAATCCCGGGACAGGGCAAAATGAGCAGTTCTTC.

The CDR3 loop reads CASSTDRIYGYTF. CDR3 coding DNA: TGCGCCAGCAGCACCGACAGGATCTATGGCTACACCTTC. The rearrangement joins TRBV5-1 to TRBJ1-2; D possibly corresponds to TRBD1 (6 bases). CDR3 length equals 13 residues. Trimming stripped 4 bases from V and 4 bases from J, with 11 bases between. CDR1 is SGHRS, CDR2 YFSETQ, per germline.

This clone was picked up one time. V and J are TRBV4-2 and TRBJ2-6; D is unclear. The CDR3 contains 15 residues. Germline CDR1 and CDR2: LGHNA and YNFKEQ. Deletions cut 4 bases from V and 1 base from J, with 8 bases between. In DNA, the CDR3 is TGTGCCAGCAGCCGAAGCCCTTCTGGGGCCAACGTCCTGACTTTC. Its translation: CASSRSPSGANVLTF.

V is TRBV21-1 and J is TRBJ2-7; the D call in the table, TRBD2, was not verified against the DNA. TRBV21-1 is classified as a pseudogene. This CDR3 is built from 15 residues. CDR3 sequence (DNA): TGTGCCAGCAGCAAAGTGGGTAGCGCCTCCTACGAGCAGTACTTC. This codes for CASSKVGSASYEQYF.

The chain joins TRBV2 to TRBJ2-7; tentatively, D is TRBD2 (6 bases). V shed 3 bases and J shed 1 base, with 7 bases lying between them. The CDR3 is made up of 13 amino acids. The germline CDR1 and CDR2 sequences are SNHLY and FYNNEI. The CDR3 spells CASSEGTSYEQYF. The CDR3, as DNA: TGTGCCAGCAGTGAGGGGACTTCCTACGAGCAGTACTTC.